This TCR beta chain originates from a study of cytomegalovirus exposure and HLA in healthy donors. Looking at the study overall: Roughly 180 million T cells yielded 100 million or so unique TCR beta sequences in earlier analysis. Study-wide results and caveats: Association with HLA alleles at 0.05 false discovery rate was found for around 15,000 TCR beta sequences in a later analysis.

In regard to this clone: Its cognate antigen is unknown. At one end, the junction sequence differs from germline, possibly due to a read error.

The PCR ran on 60 Vbeta and 13 Jbeta primers. The assay was immunoSEQ multiplex PCR, and TCRdb's table has in-frame clones only and misses some. Here the sample spans fewer than 200,000 clones, 80% to 90% being singletons. The CDR3 spans 16 residues. Germline lookup yields CDR1 SNHLY and CDR2 FYNNEI. The TCR originated in a woman under 30 in good health and CMV-seronegative. The gene calls are TRBV2 and TRBJ2-5; 11 positions agree with TRBD2. The J call may be in error: the DNA end matches TRBJ2-7 better. The sample comprised PBMCs. CDR3 DNA sequence: TGTGCCAGCAGTCCACTAGCGGGAGCGCCCTCCAACGAGCAGTACTTC. The encoded protein is CASSPLAGAPSNEQYF.